Described below is a single T cell receptor beta chain sequence and its context. This CDR3 comprises 15 residues. With 5 bases clipped from V and 8 bases from J, the junction kept 9 bases outside the gene matches. Germline assignment: CDR1 MDHEN and CDR2 SYDVKM. The entry originates in a study of blood T cell repertoires in COVID-19. Profiling relied on immunoSEQ multiplex PCR, and the TCRdb table lists in-frame clones only, not all of them. The data hold over 150,000 clones, with approximately 79% observed a single time. The chain employs TRBV28 and TRBJ1-4; 9 bases line up with TRBD1. The receptor's source is a woman between 70 and 85 years old in a cohort exposed to, infected with or recovered from COVID-19 (not recorded which). Source material: PBMCs or T cells enriched from blood (not recorded which). The CDR3 sequence is CASSLGQGTGEKLFF. CDR3 sequence (DNA): TGTGCCAGCAGTCTAGGACAGGGGACGGGGGAAAAACTGTTTTTT.